The sequence of this T cell receptor (beta chain) was determined in a study of CD8+CD57+ T cells in acquired aplastic anemia. Overall study: DNA per sorted CD4+ or CD8+ sample ranged about 0.18 to 30 ug, averaging 3.2 ug.

Using genomic DNA as the template, TCR beta VDJ and CDR3 profiling was carried out. TCRdb reprocessed the reads with MiXCR, giving one entry per CDR3 protein. The profile covers fewer than 250,000 distinct CDR3 sequences, with around half appearing a single time and 7% to 10% taken by the ten largest. It was patients with CD8+CD57+ cell expansion by flow cytometry who were chosen for sequencing. All participating patients were living with severe acquired aplastic anemia. At blood sampling, none of the patients had yet received therapy. Germline V CDR1 and CDR2: SGHVS, FNYEAQ. V lost 5 bases to trimming and J lost 5 bases, with 19 bases between them. The CDR3 length is 17 residues. This clonotype was picked up a small number of times. Its antigen is still unknown. Findings of the study overall: The number of CD8+ CDR3 sequences shared by patients and controls was under 35.

Sequencing used sorted CD4+, CD8+, or CD8+CD57+ T cells (not recorded which) from PBMCs. This chain uses TRBV7-6 with TRBJ1-6, with D unresolved. The clonotype originates from a human donor with aplastic anemia. CDR3 sequence reads: CASSARGAQLHNSPLHF. The CDR3 DNA reads TGTGCCAGCAGCGCTCGGGGAGCCCAGCTACATAATTCACCCCTCCACTTT.